This paragraph covers one TCR beta chain sequence. Its recognized antigen is unknown. Base qualities are not at hand, and no much larger clone is one base apart. This record comes from a study of cytomegalovirus exposure and HLA in healthy donors (dated by TCRdb to 2016 to 2017). Regarding the complete study: In an earlier analysis of around 540 of the donors, under 300 Gb of sequence data and 90 million to 120 million unique TCR beta sequences from about 190 million T cells were reported. In a later genetic analysis, genome-wide SNP genotypes for about three fifths of the roughly 670 donors were used, and that subset was treated as a discovery cohort. Typing coverage differed by locus: A, B, C, DRB1 and DQB1 were typed in roughly 620-630 donors, DQA1 in about 550, DPA1 in around 600, and DPB1 in 472. The study profiled the T cell repertoires of approximately 700 subjects by immunosequencing and related them to cytomegalovirus serostatus. Several DR-DQ haplotypes were handled as single units for association and clustering because linkage in the cohort was strong. A separate validation cohort of about 110 different subjects was used in addition to the approximately 700-subject first cohort. To predict cytomegalovirus infection status, the study combined high-throughput TCR immunosequencing, statistical association of individual TCRs with disease status, and machine learning. An earlier analysis of approximately 500 of the donors applied high-throughput TCR beta sequencing to assess whether each TCR beta V gene segment acted as functional or pseudogenic. Of the roughly 400 genotyped donors, 65% to 90% were placed in the genetic ancestry cluster associated with self-reported Caucasian donors. Among around 400 genotyped donors of the cohort, an average of approximately 240,000 unique TCR beta nucleotide sequences was sequenced per donor, of which about 19% were non-productive. The later analysis used no new phenotypic data to find candidate immune exposures, relying instead on TCR beta sequences and their occurrence across donors. A later analysis re-examined previously published TCR beta repertoires from just over 650 donors and added high-resolution HLA genotyping to investigate patterns of TCR occurrence. Both class I and class II loci were covered by HLA typing, at four-digit resolution. The aim of the study was to test whether cataloging public T cell receptors could identify signatures of past pathogen exposure. All discovery cohort repertoires had been generated on a single sequencing platform. Donor age, sex, ethnicity and CMV serostatus were collected together with the repertoire data. An early release covering about 600 HLA-typed donors comprised 300 to 350 gigabases of sequencing data and 85 million or so unique TCR sequences.

The cohort consisted of 666 healthy bone marrow donors. All cohort members were sampled while nominally healthy, although unrecorded immune exposures were likely present. The donor was CMV seropositive and belonged to the group of about 290 seropositive cohort members. A peripheral blood sample was provided by each donor, and peripheral blood mononuclear cells were used for TCR beta sequencing. The Qiagen DNeasy Blood Extraction Kit was used to extract genomic DNA from the blood cell samples. What the study reported, not specific to this receptor: At a false discovery rate of 0.05, a later analysis linked 16,951 TCR beta sequences to specific HLA alleles. In a later analysis, TCR association rates were found to vary across HLA loci, with the most associated TCRs seen for DRB1 alleles and the fewest for HLA-C alleles. It was suggested by the authors that the approach could potentially be generalized to other disease states and immunological phenotypes. Because the 87-base-pair reads could not distinguish some IMGT-functional V segments, including TRBV6-2 and TRBV6-3, those segments were excluded. Because counts were too low, 15 or so rarely observed V segments, including chromosome 9 orphons, were excluded from the earlier analysis of 587 of the donors. The classifier was reported to diagnose cytomegalovirus status with high specificity and sensitivity in both the original cohort and the validation cohort. Because HLA typing was missing for some donors at each locus, association tests included only the typed subset. In vitro tests confirmed that a few of the cytomegalovirus-associated TCR beta chains recognize cytomegalovirus antigens. V-gene and J-gene trimming of TCR beta chains was associated with a missense DCLRE1C variant in a later genetic analysis, and the association was replicated in an independent cohort. The sequencing pipeline was judged likely to have produced a cluster of highly shared sequence variants as a technical artifact. The cohort was sequenced for TCR beta chains only, and without alpha or paired-chain data the features that could be detected were limited. The study gave a list of over 150 TCR beta chains associated with cytomegalovirus. Most TCR sequences were observed very rarely across donors, whereas some public TCRs were present in many individuals. Compared with equally common non-associated chains, HLA-associated TCR beta chains in a later analysis were more clonally expanded and had lower generation probabilities. The presence/absence analyses assumed that sequencing depth was roughly uniform across donors, and that assumption may not be true. A further reported finding was that TCR beta sequences accurately predicted the HLA-A and HLA-B alleles for most subjects in the first cohort. A later analysis found that most CMV-associated TCR beta chains appeared HLA-restricted, with HLA associations seemingly driven largely by CMV exposure. Compared with the roughly 700-donor mean, donors in an Asian-associated ancestry cluster had fewer N-insertions in productive TCRs, according to a later genetic analysis. A later analysis reported that several top co-occurrence clusters appeared linked to parvovirus B19, influenza, CMV and Epstein-Barr virus. Immune exposure information for the cohort was limited to CMV serostatus. In an earlier analysis of around 500 of the donors, most TCR beta V segments appeared in productive rearrangements about 90% or about 30% of the time, broadly matching IMGT annotations. When HLA alleles, especially DR and DQ, strongly co-occurred, attributing TCR associations to individual alleles was difficult. Correlated functional status among segregating V segments might reflect linkage disequilibrium, but an unknown experimental factor could not be ruled out.

The CDR3 measures 15 amino acids from cysteine to phenylalanine. CDR3 DNA only is kept here, 45 bases in frame from base 1. V is trimmed back by 9 bases and J by 4 bases, and the junction contains 7 bases that no gene match accounts for. The germline V gene (reference sequence) yields LNHDA for CDR1 and SQIVND for CDR2. Library preparation employed the immunoSEQ multiplex PCR assay. For the multiplex PCR, a mixture combining 60 forward primers for TCR Vbeta segments and 13 reverse primers for TCR Jbeta segments was used. A multiplex PCR assay on genomic DNA amplified the CDR3 region of rearranged TCR beta genes. The Illumina HiSeq System was used to sequence the amplified TCR beta libraries as 87-base-pair reads. The authors' pipeline ran thus. A later analysis tallied around 82 million unique TCR beta chains across the 600 to 700 repertoires, and some 12 million of those chains were shared by two or more donors. A nearest-neighbor algorithm error-corrected the raw reads and collapsed the reads into unique sequences, merging closely related sequences to remove PCR and sequencing errors. Alignment of CDR3 sequences to IMGT reference sequences was used to assign V, D and J gene segments. For a sequence to be retained, at least a six-nucleotide match to both a V gene segment and a J gene segment was required. A rearrangement was called productive if the CDR3 had no stop codons and remained in frame with V and J, and every other rearrangement was called non-productive. CDR3 was defined by IMGT convention, running from the second conserved V-encoded cysteine to the conserved J-encoded phenylalanine. The earlier analysis of fewer than 700 of the donors excluded sequences that lacked an unambiguous match to a single V gene segment. In an earlier analysis of around 590 of the donors, a V segment was called functional when productive rearrangements were above 56.7%, and segregating when the standard deviation between donors exceeded 5%. A statistical classification framework was developed to diagnose cytomegalovirus status using the catalog of TCR beta chain sequences. In a later analysis, TCR nucleotide sequences were compared against IMGT/GENE-DB human TR gene sequences so that V and J genes could be assigned. Using the TCRdist pipeline, a later analysis assigned CDR3 sequences along with most-parsimonious VDJ recombination scenarios. A later analysis defined each TCR beta chain by its CDR3 amino acid sequence plus V-gene family, and excluded reads lacking a unique V-gene family. In a later analysis, 550 to 650 highly shared, low-generation-probability nucleotide sequences were removed to address suspected cross-contamination and a sequencing artifact. In a later analysis, a clonal expansion index for each public chain was calculated from normalized within-repertoire ranks of inferred template counts. In a later analysis, generation probabilities were computed with a VDJ recombination model fitted to out-of-frame rearrangements, and the resulting probabilities were checked against IGoR. In a later analysis, hypergeometric tests were used to score TCR-TCR, TCR-HLA and TCR-CMV co-occurrence, with a repertoire-size bias correction applied to TCR pairs. False discovery rates were estimated in a later analysis by permuting HLA or CMV assignments 20 times. In a later analysis, co-occurring TCRs were grouped using DBSCAN, with TCRdist sequence similarity added in when clustering inside HLA-allele-positive subsets. Repertoires with fewer than 30,000 or more than 120,000 public chains, plus five repertoires with anomalous nucleotide sharing, were excluded from co-occurrence clustering. TCRdb stores this immuneACCESS table with in-frame sequences only. Part of the clones is absent; in the studies checked, under half of the shortfall reflects unresolved V genes, and no reason is known for the rest. That table is the source of V, J and clone size, and D and trimming were worked out from the DNA. Here the sample has about 100,000 clones; around three quarters occur a single time. The ten largest clones add up to under 5% of the sample.

Sequencing was performed on PBMCs. The sequence came from a woman between 50 and 59 years old in good health and CMV-seropositive. The chain uses TRBV19 and TRBJ2-1; TRBD2 agrees with 12 junctional bases. The base sequence is TGTGCCAGCTCCCGGACTAGCGGGGTGTACAATGAGCAGTTCTTC. Its translation reads: CASSRTSGVYNEQFF.